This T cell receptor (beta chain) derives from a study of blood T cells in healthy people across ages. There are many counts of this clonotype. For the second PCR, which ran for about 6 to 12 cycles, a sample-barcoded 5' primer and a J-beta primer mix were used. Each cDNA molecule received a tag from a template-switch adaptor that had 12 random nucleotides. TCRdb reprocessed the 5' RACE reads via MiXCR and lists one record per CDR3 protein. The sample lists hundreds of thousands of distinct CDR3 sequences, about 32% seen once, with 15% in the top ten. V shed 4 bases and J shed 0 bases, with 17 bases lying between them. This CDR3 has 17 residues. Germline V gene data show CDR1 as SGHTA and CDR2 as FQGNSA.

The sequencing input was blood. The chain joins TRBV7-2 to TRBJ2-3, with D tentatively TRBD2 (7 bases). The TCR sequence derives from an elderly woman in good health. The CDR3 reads CASSSSRGGGSTDTQYF. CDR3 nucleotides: TGTGCCAGCAGCTCCAGTAGGGGCGGGGGCAGCACAGATACGCAGTATTTT.